This passage covers 26 T cell receptor beta chains from one sample sequenced in a study of cytomegalovirus exposure and HLA in healthy donors. A multiplex PCR was run with 60 Vbeta primers and 13 Jbeta primers. Measured with immunoSEQ multiplex PCR; TCRdb has only the in-frame clones, and not every one. Of tens of thousands of clones listed, roughly 70% were seen once; the top ten hold less than 20%. Sequencing was done on a sample of PBMCs. These receptor sequences come from a woman between 55 and 75 years old in good health and CMV-seropositive.

The rearrangement links TRBV28 to TRBJ2-2, with 7 bases that match TRBD1. The junction had 16 bases not matched to a gene; V was cut back by 2 bases and J by 4 bases. The germline V gene has CDR1 MDHEN and CDR2 SYDVKM. The CDR3 is 19 amino acids. The CDR3 is CASSLRRDSSSFSTGELFF. DNA for the CDR3: TGTGCCAGCAGTTTACGCCGGGACAGCTCCTCGTTTAGCACCGGGGAGCTGTTTTTT. The full variable domain, with the rest looked up from reference TRBV28 and TRBJ2-2, is DVKVTQSSRYLVKRTGEKVFLECVQDMDHENMFWYRQDPGLGLRLIYFSYDVKMKEKGDIPEGYSVSREKKERFSLILESASTNQTSMYLCASSLRRDSSSFSTGELFFGEGSRLTVL.

The J gene is TRBJ1-2, the V gene TRBV2; D remains ambiguous. The CDR3 runs 13 residues. Trimming shortened V by 4 bases and J by 2 bases, and 8 bases separated the two germline ends. Germline V gives CDR1 SNHLY, CDR2 FYNNEI. Written as DNA, the CDR3 is TGTGCCAGCAGTGGCACCGCGAACTATGGCTACACCTTC. Protein: CASSGTANYGYTF.

The chain uses TRBV2 and TRBJ1-2; tentative D call: TRBD1 (5 bases). The V gene lost 2 bases and the J gene lost 13 bases, with 17 bases spanning the gap. This CDR3 region has 13 residues. CDR1 and CDR2 (germline): SNHLY, FYNNEI. In DNA, the CDR3 is TGTGCCAGCAGTGAATACTCAGCCTCGGGGGGCACCTTC. Translating it yields CASSEYSASGGTF.

The rearrangement links TRBV20-1 to TRBJ1-2; TRBD1 is a possible D gene (5 bases). The V gene lost 2 bases and the J gene lost 7 bases, with 8 bases spanning the gap. Looked up from germline, CDR1 is DFQATT and CDR2 is SNEGSKA (reference sequence). This CDR3 region has 11 residues. DNA for the CDR3: TGCAGTGCTAGATGGGGCGGTGGCTACACCTTC. It translates to CSARWGGGYTF.

The rearrangement uses TRBV2 and TRBJ1-1, with unresolved D. Trimming removed 6 bases from V and 1 base from J, with 12 bases in between. CDR3 size: 14 residues. Germline values: CDR1 SNHLY, CDR2 FYNNEI. This chain's CDR3 is CASSRLSQNTEAFF. DNA of the CDR3: TGTGCCAGCAGCCGCCTTAGTCAGAACACTGAAGCTTTCTTT.

This rearrangement joins TRBV30 to TRBJ1-4; weak D call: TRBD1 (6 bases). The CDR3 runs to 13 residues. V lost 5 bases and J 4 bases, leaving 11 bases between the germline ends. Germline V CDR1 and CDR2: GTSNPN, SVGIG (reference sequence). CDR3 loop: CAWAGQRNEKLFF. As DNA, the CDR3 is TGTGCCTGGGCCGGACAGCGTAATGAAAAACTGTTTTTT.

This clone was observed a few times. The chain employs TRBV27 and TRBJ2-3; a possible D gene is TRBD1 (6 bases). This CDR3 spans 15 amino acids. With 2 bases removed from V and 1 base from J, the gap between germline ends came to 10 bases. CDR1 and CDR2 from the germline V gene are MNHEY and SMNVEV (reference sequence). The CDR3 sequence: CASSLGAGGTDTQYF. The CDR3 DNA follows: TGTGCCAGCAGTTTAGGGGCAGGGGGCACAGATACGCAGTATTTT.

The sample holds a few counts of this clone. V and J are TRBV10-2 and TRBJ1-1, with D unresolved. Germline CDR1 and CDR2: WSHSY and SAAADI. The V end lost 3 bases, the J end lost 6 bases, and 14 bases lay between the germline ends. The CDR3 runs 14 residues. Written as DNA, the CDR3 is TGCGCCAGCAGTGACCCGGACGGGGTCGCTGAAGCTTTCTTT. This sequence encodes CASSDPDGVAEAFF.

The chain links TRBV7-2 to TRBJ1-1; possibly TRBD1 for D (5 bases). The CDR3 length is 13 residues. Germline V lookup: CDR1 SGHTA, CDR2 FQGNSA. Trimming pared 3 bases from V and 4 bases from J, leaving 9 bases between. The CDR3 loop is CASSLGGTTEAFF. In DNA, the CDR3 is TGTGCCAGCAGCTTGGGGGGAACCACTGAAGCTTTCTTT.

This clone was picked up a small number of times. V gene TRBV28 combines with J gene TRBJ2-7; TRBD1 matches 8 bases. The CDR3 loop spans 17 amino acids. In germline, CDR1 is MDHEN, CDR2 SYDVKM. V shed 3 bases, J shed 1 base, and the junction held 11 bases outside the gene matches. For the CDR3, the DNA is TGTGCCAGCAGTTTTCCCCCAGGGGGCTGGGGGTCCTACGAGCAGTACTTC. Protein: CASSFPPGGWGSYEQYF.

The V and J genes are TRBV9 and TRBJ1-1; 7 nucleotides line up with TRBD1. J lost 3 bases, V lost 4 bases, and 9 bases had no gene match. The CDR3 totals 15 residues. Germline assignment: CDR1 SGDLS and CDR2 YYNGEE. The chain's CDR3 is CASSLLKTGDTEAFF. DNA for the CDR3: TGTGCCAGCAGCCTCCTAAAAACAGGGGACACTGAAGCTTTCTTT.

The CDR3 loop reads CASSLIGGDQETQYF. The CDR3 DNA reads TGCGCCAGCAGCTTGATAGGGGGTGACCAAGAGACCCAGTACTTC. The V call is TRBV5-1, the J call TRBJ2-5; perhaps TRBD1 as D (6 bases). This CDR3 region has 15 residues. V was cut by 1 base and J by 0 bases, with 10 bases left in between. The germline gives CDR1 SGHRS, CDR2 YFSETQ.

V gene TRBV7-9 combines with J gene TRBJ2-2, with no clear D. The CDR3 loop spans 15 amino acids. V lost 0 bases and J lost 1, with 6 bases in between. Germline lookup yields CDR1 SEHNR and CDR2 FQNEAQ (reference sequence). CDR3 bases: TGTGCCAGCAGCTTAGCGCGCGTGAACACCGGGGAGCTGTTTTTT. Translating gives CASSLARVNTGELFF.

Only one count was recorded for this clone. This sequence joins TRBV19 and TRBJ1-2; D call uncertain. Germline V CDR1 and CDR2: LNHDA, SQIVND (reference sequence). Trimming removed 5 bases from V and 2 bases from J, with 12 bases in between. This CDR3 is 14 amino acids long. For the CDR3, the DNA is TGTGCCAGTAGTCTCCAGATATCAAACTATGGCTACACCTTC. The encoded protein is CASSLQISNYGYTF.

CDR3 amino acids: CASSDIDRGDYTF. The CDR3 nucleotides are TGTGCCAGCAGCGACATAGACAGGGGAGACTACACCTTC. V is TRBV7-9 and J is TRBJ1-2, with 8 bases lining up with TRBD1. The CDR3 sequence is 13 residues long. J was trimmed by 10 bases and V by 5 bases; bases with no gene match: 9. Germline V gene sequence: CDR1 SEHNR, CDR2 FQNEAQ (reference sequence). Filled out from reference TRBV7-9 and TRBJ1-2, the complete variable domain reads DTGVSQNPRHKITKRGQNVTFRCDPISEHNRLYWYRQTLGQGPEFLTYFQNEAQLEKSRLLSDRFSAERPKGSFSTLEIQRTEQGDSAMYLCASSDIDRGDYTFGSGTRLTVV.

The V gene is TRBV18, the J gene TRBJ1-6; D is unclear. V lost 6 bases and J lost 6, with 9 bases in between. This CDR3 has 13 residues. Germline-derived CDR1 and CDR2 are KGHSH and LQKENI. The CDR3 here is CASSFDSNSPLHF. The CDR3 nucleotides read TGTGCCAGCTCCTTCGATAGTAATTCACCCCTCCACTTT.

The CDR3 here is CASSQGQGYEQYF. The CDR3 DNA follows: TGTGCCAGCAGCCAGGGACAGGGGTACGAGCAGTACTTC. The chain uses TRBV14 and TRBJ2-7, with TRBD1 matching over 10 bases. This CDR3 comprises 13 residues. Looked up from germline, CDR1 is SGHDN and CDR2 is FVKESK. The junction had 0 bases not matched to a gene; V was cut back by 3 bases and J by 4 bases.

The V and J genes are TRBV7-2 and TRBJ2-5, with unresolved D. In germline, CDR1 is SGHTA, CDR2 FQGNSA. The CDR3 is 16 amino acids. The V gene lost 4 bases and the J gene lost 0 bases, with 15 bases spanning the gap. The DNA for the CDR3 is TGTGCCAGCAGCTCCAGAGGCGGAACGTACCAAGAGACCCAGTACTTC. Its translation is CASSSRGGTYQETQYF.

The V gene is TRBV6-1, the J gene TRBJ1-5, with unresolved D. The V end was cut by 6 bases, the J end by 3 bases, with 9 bases between. The length of the CDR3 is 13 residues. CDR1 MNHNS and CDR2 SASEGT come from the germline V gene. The CDR3 is CASREGNNQPQHF. The CDR3 DNA reads as TGTGCCAGCAGGGAGGGCAACAATCAGCCCCAGCATTTT.

This clone was seen a few times. The V and J genes are TRBV2 and TRBJ1-2; 10 nucleotides line up with TRBD1. The CDR3 consists of 12 residues. Germline V gene data show CDR1 as SNHLY and CDR2 as FYNNEI. The trim removed 6 bases at V and 8 bases at J, leaving 3 bases unmatched. CDR3 in DNA: TGTGCCAGCAGGGACAGGGGGAGGGGCTACACCTTC. Its protein product is CASRDRGRGYTF.

The rearrangement links TRBV4-1 to TRBJ1-6; D is perhaps TRBD1 (6 bases). The CDR3 extends over 11 amino acids. V was trimmed by 9 bases and J by 13 bases, leaving 13 bases between them. The germline V gene has CDR1 MGHRA and CDR2 YSYEKL. CDR3 sequence reads: CAREGGGPLHF. CDR3 in DNA: TGCGCCAGGGAAGGGGGGGGTCCCCTCCACTTT.

The CDR3 reads CASSGGLAGNTDTQYF. Written as DNA, the CDR3 is TGCGCCAGCAGCGGGGGACTAGCGGGGAACACAGATACGCAGTATTTT. The chain recombines TRBV5-1 with TRBJ2-3, with 13 bases that match TRBD2. Unmatched junction bases numbered 4, after V lost 4 bases and J lost 2 bases. Germline assignment: CDR1 SGHRS and CDR2 YFSETQ. The CDR3 contains 16 residues.

For the CDR3, the DNA is TGCGCCAGCAGCGGGCCCGGGACAGACCGCAATAATAACTATGGCTACACCTTC. Translating gives CASSGPGTDRNNNYGYTF. The gene calls are TRBV5-1 and TRBJ1-2, with 7 bases lining up with TRBD1. The germline gives CDR1 SGHRS, CDR2 YFSETQ. There are 18 residues in the CDR3. V shed 4 bases and J 1 base; nucleotides not matched to a gene: 16.

This clone has only a few counts. The genes are TRBV7-8 and TRBJ2-3, with 13 bases aligning to TRBD2. V lost 3 bases, J lost 7 bases, and 4 bases stayed unmatched. The germline gives CDR1 SGHVS, CDR2 FQNEAQ. The CDR3 is 15 residues long. CDR3 DNA sequence: TGTGCCAGCAGCTTGGGACTAGCGGGGTGGAATACGCAGTATTTT. Its translation: CASSLGLAGWNTQYF.

The count of this clone is one. The V and J genes are TRBV27 and TRBJ1-1, with 7 nucleotides matching TRBD1. The junction had 6 bases not matched to a gene; V was cut back by 2 bases and J by 6 bases. This CDR3 is built from 14 residues. Germline assignment: CDR1 MNHEY and CDR2 SMNVEV (reference sequence). CDR3 sequence reads: CASSLQDRAAEAFF. CDR3 in DNA: TGTGCCAGCAGTTTACAAGACAGGGCGGCTGAAGCTTTCTTT.

This clone was detected only a few times. The rearrangement uses TRBV19 and TRBJ2-5; TRBD1 is a possible D gene (5 bases). V lost 6 bases, J lost 4 bases, and 12 bases lay in between. The germline V gene encodes CDR1 LNHDA and CDR2 SQIVND (reference sequence). The CDR3 has 13 amino acids. CDR3 DNA: TGTGCCAGTAGAGGGGCCTACGGAGAGACCCAGTACTTC. Translated, it gives CASRGAYGETQYF.